This T cell receptor beta chain was identified during a study of identical twins (dated by TCRdb to the mid-2010s). Background for the entire study: To test whether fetal clonotypes persist, this study deep-sequenced TCR alpha and beta repertoires from monozygotic twins, from unrelated adults of various ages, and from cord blood. To rule out contamination, the twin experiments were replicated at different times with different library preparation protocols. Overall study outcomes, separate from this receptor: Invariant T cells such as MAIT and iNKT could partly confound zero-insertion analyses, though diverse VJ usage argued against this for most clonotypes. Out-of-frame TCR alpha sharing in monozygotic twins was systematically underestimated by recombination models, whereas sharing between unrelated individuals was in agreement with the recombination models. Because the same donors could not be followed over many years, conclusions were based on cross-sectional statistical analysis. Abundant cord blood beta clonotypes carried fewer insertions; young adult naive repertoires showed a weaker similar trend, while memory repertoires showed none. A weaker excess of twin sharing was found in beta out-of-frame sequences because the signal-to-noise ratio was lowered by fewer shared sequences. Compared with coincidental sharing between unrelated individuals, out-of-frame TCR alpha sequences shared between twins showed an excess of sequences with low generation probability.

The germline V gene (reference sequence) sets CDR1 to MNHNY and CDR2 to SVGAGI. V loses 7 bases, J loses 5 bases, and the germline ends lie 11 bases apart. Including the terminal cysteine and phenylalanine, the CDR3 comprises 12 residues. Kept here is only the CDR3 DNA, which spans 36 bases and is read in frame from base 1. Only healthy Caucasian donors were included. Three unrelated non-twin adults were additionally sequenced: a male aged 18 to 29, a male aged 50 to 59 and a female aged 50 to 59. Miltenyi CD45RO+ enrichment and human naive T-cell isolation kits were used to isolate memory (CD45RO+) and naive T cells from PBMC. Libraries came from 5' RACE. The sequencer was an Illumina HiSeq 2000. A universal primer binding site was introduced by template switching, and a unique molecular identifier was present in the final cDNA, enabling accurate counting of TCR cDNA molecules. Specific primers in the conserved constant-segment region were used to synthesize first-strand cDNA for the TCR alpha and beta chains. To control for contamination, every cDNA library carried two barcodes: a SMART-Mk sample barcode plus Illumina barcodes. TruSeq adapter sequences along with Illumina sample barcodes were introduced in two successive PCR steps. TCR alpha and beta cDNA libraries were sequenced on the Illumina HiSeq platform with custom primers. The study's processing was this. MiGEC processed the raw reads to extract unique molecular identifiers, while MiXCR was used to determine the CDR3 positions. For each individual, recombination models were inferred using an EM algorithm with the repgenHMM and IGoR tools. The analysis of shared clonotypes was done with the tcR package in R, with sharing normalized by the product of cloneset sizes. To study raw recombination without the effects of thymic and clonal selection, out-of-frame nonproductive sequences were analyzed. In-frame beta chains were kept once TCRdb had trimmed the public reads at Q25 with fastp and called clones with MiXCR. Records with the same CDR3 protein are collapsed into one entry carrying the most frequent genes and DNA. The V and J calls and clone size come from TCRdb's table, not from the authors' own analysis. In all, the sample holds about 340,000 distinct CDR3 sequences, and roughly 10% of those were seen once. The ten largest make up about 9.1% of the sample.

Comments on this clonotype: Its antigen specificity is not known. Base qualities are not provided; no much larger clone lies one nucleotide away.

Specimen: naive T cells sorted from blood. According to the study, the label for this sample's cell subset or site signals: cells isolated with a human naive T-cell isolation kit. Here the chain combines TRBV6-6 and TRBJ1-1; TRBD1 is perhaps the D gene, given 5 matching bases. This receptor was obtained from a woman in her forties or fifties in good health. The CDR3 sequence is CASTEGRTEAFF. The DNA sequence is TGTGCCAGCACCGAGGGGAGGACTGAAGCTTTCTTT.